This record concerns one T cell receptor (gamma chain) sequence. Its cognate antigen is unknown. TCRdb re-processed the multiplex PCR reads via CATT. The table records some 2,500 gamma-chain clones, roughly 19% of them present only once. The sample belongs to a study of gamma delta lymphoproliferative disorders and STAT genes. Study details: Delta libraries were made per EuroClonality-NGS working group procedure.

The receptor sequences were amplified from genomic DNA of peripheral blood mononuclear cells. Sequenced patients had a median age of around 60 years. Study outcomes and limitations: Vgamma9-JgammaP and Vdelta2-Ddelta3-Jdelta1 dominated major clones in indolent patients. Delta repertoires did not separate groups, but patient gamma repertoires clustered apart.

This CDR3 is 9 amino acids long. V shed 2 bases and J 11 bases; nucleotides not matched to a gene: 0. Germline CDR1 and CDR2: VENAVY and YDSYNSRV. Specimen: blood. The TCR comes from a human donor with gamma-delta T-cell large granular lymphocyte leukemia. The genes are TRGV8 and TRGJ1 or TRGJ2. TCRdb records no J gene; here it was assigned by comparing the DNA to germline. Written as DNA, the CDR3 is TGTGCCACCTGGGATAAGAAACTCTTT. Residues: CATWDKKLF.